The text below deals with one TCR beta chain. The germline V gene encodes CDR1 SGDLS and CDR2 YYNGEE. The V segment lost 0 bases and the J segment 9 bases; nucleotides outside the gene matches: 6. The length of the CDR3 is 15 residues. This sample is part of a study of blood T cell repertoires in COVID-19. Sequencing used immunoSEQ multiplex PCR; TCRdb keeps in-frame clones, though not all of them. The sample consists of roughly 180,000 clones, more than 75% of them appearing once. The chain recombines TRBV9 with TRBJ2-1, with 10 bases lining up with TRBD2. This receptor was identified in a woman aged 45-65 years with COVID-19, enrolled during active disease. The source material was peripheral blood. DNA for the CDR3: TGTGCCAGCAGCGTAGACAGCGGGGGGGCCACTGAGCAGTTCTTC. Amino acids: CASSVDSGGATEQFF. Filled out from reference TRBV9 and TRBJ2-1, the complete variable domain reads DSGVTQTPKHLITATGQRVTLRCSPRSGDLSVYWYQQSLDQGLQFLIQYYNGEERAKGNILERFSAQQFPDLHSELNLSSLELGDSALYFCASSVDSGGATEQFFGPGTRLTVL.